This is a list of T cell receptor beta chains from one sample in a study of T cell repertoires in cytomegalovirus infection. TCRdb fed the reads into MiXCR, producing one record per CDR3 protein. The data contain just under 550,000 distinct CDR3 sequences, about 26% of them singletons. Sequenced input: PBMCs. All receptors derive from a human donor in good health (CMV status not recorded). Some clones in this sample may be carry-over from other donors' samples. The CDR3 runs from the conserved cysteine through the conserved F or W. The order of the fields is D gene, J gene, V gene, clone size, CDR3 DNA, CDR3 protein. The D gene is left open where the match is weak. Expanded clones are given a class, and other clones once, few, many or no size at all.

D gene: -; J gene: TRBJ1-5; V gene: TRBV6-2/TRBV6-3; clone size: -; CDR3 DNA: TGTGCCAGCAGTTACTCGTGGACACGGAGCAATCAGCCCCAGCATTTT; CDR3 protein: CASSYSWTRSNQPQHF
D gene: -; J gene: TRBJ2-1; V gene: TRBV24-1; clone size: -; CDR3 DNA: TGTGCCACCAGTGATTTGACGGGGGTTAATGAGCAGTTCTTC; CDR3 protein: CATSDLTGVNEQFF
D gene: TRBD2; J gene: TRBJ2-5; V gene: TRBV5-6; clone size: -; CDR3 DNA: TGTGCCAGCAGCTTTGAGGGACTAGCGGGCCAAGAGACCCAGTACTTC; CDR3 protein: CASSFEGLAGQETQYF
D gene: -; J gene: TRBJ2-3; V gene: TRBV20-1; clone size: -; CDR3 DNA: TGCAGTGCTAGGTTGCCTAGCGTAACAGATACGCAGTATTTT; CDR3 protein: CSARLPSVTDTQYF
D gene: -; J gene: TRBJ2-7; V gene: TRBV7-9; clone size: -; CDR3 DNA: TGTGCCAGCAGCTTAGATCGCGGGCCATCCTACGAGCAGTACTTC; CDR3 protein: CASSLDRGPSYEQYF
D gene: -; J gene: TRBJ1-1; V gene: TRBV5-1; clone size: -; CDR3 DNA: TGCGCCAGCAGCTTGCTTCGGCAGAACACTGAAGCTTTCTTT; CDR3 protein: CASSLLRQNTEAFF
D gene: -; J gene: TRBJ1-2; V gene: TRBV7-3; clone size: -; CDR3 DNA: TGTGCCAGCAGAAAAGACGGAAACTATGGCTACACCTTC; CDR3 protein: CASRKDGNYGYTF
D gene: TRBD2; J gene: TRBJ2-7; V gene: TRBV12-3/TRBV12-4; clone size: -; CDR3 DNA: TGTGCCAGCAGTTTAGGGAATGCGGGAGGGGCCAGCGAGCAGTACTTC; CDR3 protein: CASSLGNAGGASEQYF
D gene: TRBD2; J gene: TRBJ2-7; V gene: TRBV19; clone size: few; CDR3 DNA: TGTGCCAGTAGTACCCTTTCTAGCGGGAGGGCCGGGACCTACGAGCAGTACTTC; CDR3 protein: CASSTLSSGRAGTYEQYF
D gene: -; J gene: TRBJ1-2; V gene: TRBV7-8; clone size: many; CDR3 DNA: TGTGCCAGCAGCCGCGTGCGGGGGCCGGGCCATGGCTACACCTTC; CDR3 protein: CASSRVRGPGHGYTF
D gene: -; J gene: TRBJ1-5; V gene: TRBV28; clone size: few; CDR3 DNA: TGTGCCACGGCGGCGGGATTAAGTCAGCCCCAGCATTTT; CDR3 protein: CATAAGLSQPQHF
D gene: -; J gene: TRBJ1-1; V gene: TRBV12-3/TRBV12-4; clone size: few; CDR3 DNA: TGTGCCAGCAGTTCCCTAGGGGGTCGGCGTACTGAAGCTTTCTTT; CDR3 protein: CASSSLGGRRTEAFF
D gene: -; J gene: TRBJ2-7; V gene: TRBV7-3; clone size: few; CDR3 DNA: TGTGCCAGCAGCTTACAACAGGGCTACGAGCAGTACTTC; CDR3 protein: CASSLQQGYEQYF
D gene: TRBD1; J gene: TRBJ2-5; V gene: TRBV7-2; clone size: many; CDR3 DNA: TGTGCCAGCAGCCACAGAGGGGACAGGCGAAAAGAGACCCAGTACTTC; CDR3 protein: CASSHRGDRRKETQYF
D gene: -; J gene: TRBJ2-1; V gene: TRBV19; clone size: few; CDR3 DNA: TGTGCCAGTAGTATAACCCTAGAGATTGCGAATGAGCAGTTCTTC; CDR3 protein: CASSITLEIANEQFF
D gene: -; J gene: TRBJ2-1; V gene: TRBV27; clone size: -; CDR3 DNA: TGTGCCAGCAGTTTAGGGGCCGATGAGCAGTTCTTC; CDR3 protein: CASSLGADEQFF
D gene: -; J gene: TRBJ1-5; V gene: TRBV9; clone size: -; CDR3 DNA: TGTGCCAGCAGCTCCTCACCCTCGGGGCCCCAGCATTTT; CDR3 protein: CASSSSPSGPQHF
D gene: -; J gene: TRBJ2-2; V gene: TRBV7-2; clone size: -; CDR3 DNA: TGTGCCAGCAGCCCAGACCCCACCGGGGAGCTGTTTTTT; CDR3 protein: CASSPDPTGELFF
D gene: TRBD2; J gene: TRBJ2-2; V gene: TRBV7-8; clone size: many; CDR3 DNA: TGTGCCAGCAGCTTAGGGCTAGCGGGGACTCCGACGAACACCGGGGAGCTGTTTTTT; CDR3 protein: CASSLGLAGTPTNTGELFF
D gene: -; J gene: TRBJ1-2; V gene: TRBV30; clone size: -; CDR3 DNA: TGTGCCTGGAGTGTTGGGTCAGGGAGACATTATGGCTACACCTTC; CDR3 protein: CAWSVGSGRHYGYTF
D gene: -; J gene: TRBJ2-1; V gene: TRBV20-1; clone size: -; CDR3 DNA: TGCAGTGCTAGAGACCCCGGAACCATGGGGATCTACAATGAGCAGTTCTTC; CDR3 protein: CSARDPGTMGIYNEQFF
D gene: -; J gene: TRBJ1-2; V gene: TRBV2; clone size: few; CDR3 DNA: TGTGCCAGCAGTAGACTCCCCGGGACCGAGTATGGCTACACCTTC; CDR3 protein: CASSRLPGTEYGYTF
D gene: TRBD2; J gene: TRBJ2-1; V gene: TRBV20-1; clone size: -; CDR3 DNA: TGCAGTGCTAAATCACGGACTAGCTTTAGGTACAATGAGCAGTTCTTC; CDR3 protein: CSAKSRTSFRYNEQFF
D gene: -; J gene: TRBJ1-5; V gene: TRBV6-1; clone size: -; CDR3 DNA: TGTGCCAGCAGTGGAACCGCTGGTCAGCCCCAGCATTTT; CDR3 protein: CASSGTAGQPQHF
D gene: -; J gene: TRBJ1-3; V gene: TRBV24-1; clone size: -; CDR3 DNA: TGTGCCACCAGTGATTCACAGCTCTCTGGAAACACCATATATTTT; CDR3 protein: CATSDSQLSGNTIYF
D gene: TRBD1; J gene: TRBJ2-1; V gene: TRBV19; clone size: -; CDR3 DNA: TGTGCCAGTAGTATAGCCGTCCCGAGGACAGGCGGTACGGCTGAGCAGTTCTTC; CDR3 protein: CASSIAVPRTGGTAEQFF
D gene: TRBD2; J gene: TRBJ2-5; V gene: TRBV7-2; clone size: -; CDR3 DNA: TGTGCCAGCAGCCCGTTCCGGACTAGCGGGATGGGAGAGACCCAGTACTTC; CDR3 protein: CASSPFRTSGMGETQYF
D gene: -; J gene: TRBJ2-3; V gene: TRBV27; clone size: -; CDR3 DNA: TGTGCCAGCATGGACTTGGACACAGATACGCAGTATTTT; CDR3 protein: CASMDLDTDTQYF
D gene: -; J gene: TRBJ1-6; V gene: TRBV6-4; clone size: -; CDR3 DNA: TGTGCCAGCAGTGGAACAGGAAAGAATTCACCCCTCCACTTT; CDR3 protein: CASSGTGKNSPLHF
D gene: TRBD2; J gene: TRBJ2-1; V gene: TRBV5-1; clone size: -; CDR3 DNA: TGCGCCAGCAGCCGGGGACTAGTCTCCTACAATGAGCAGTTCTTC; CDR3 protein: CASSRGLVSYNEQFF
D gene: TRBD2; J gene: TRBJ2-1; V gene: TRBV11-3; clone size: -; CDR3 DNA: TGTGCCAGCAGGTTTCGGGCGGGAGGGCCGGATGAGCAGTTCTTC; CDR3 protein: CASRFRAGGPDEQFF
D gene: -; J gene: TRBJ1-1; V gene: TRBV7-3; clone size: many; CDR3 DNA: TGTGCCAGCAGCTTATTGACTTCCACTGAAGCTTTCTTT; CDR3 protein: CASSLLTSTEAFF
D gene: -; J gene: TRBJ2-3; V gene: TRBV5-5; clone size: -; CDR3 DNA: TGTGCCAGCAGCTTGATCGGGCAGCGGAACTTTCCAGATACGCAGTATTTT; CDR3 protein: CASSLIGQRNFPDTQYF
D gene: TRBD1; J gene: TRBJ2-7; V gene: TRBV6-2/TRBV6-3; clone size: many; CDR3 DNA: TGTGCCAGCAGTCCAGGTCCGGGACAGACCTACGAGCAGTACTTC; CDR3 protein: CASSPGPGQTYEQYF
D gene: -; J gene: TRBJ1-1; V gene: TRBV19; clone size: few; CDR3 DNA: TGTGCCAGTAGTATTCTTCAAAACACTGAAGCTTTCTTT; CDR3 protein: CASSILQNTEAFF
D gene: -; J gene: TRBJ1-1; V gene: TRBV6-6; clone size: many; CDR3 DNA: TGTGCCAGCAGTTACTCGAAGGTGAACACTGAAGCTTTCTTT; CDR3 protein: CASSYSKVNTEAFF
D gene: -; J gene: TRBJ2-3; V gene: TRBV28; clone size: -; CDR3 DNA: TGTGCCAGCAGTGAAGTCGGACTCAGCCACACAGATACGCAGTATTTT; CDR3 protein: CASSEVGLSHTDTQYF
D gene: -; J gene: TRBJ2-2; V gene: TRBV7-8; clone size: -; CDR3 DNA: TGTGCCAGCAGCCTAATAGGGGACACCGGGGAGCTGTTTTTT; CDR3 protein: CASSLIGDTGELFF
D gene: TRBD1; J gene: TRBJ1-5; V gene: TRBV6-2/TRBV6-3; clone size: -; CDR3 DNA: TGTGCCAGCAGCCCGACAGGGGGTCAGCCCCAGCATTTT; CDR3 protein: CASSPTGGQPQHF
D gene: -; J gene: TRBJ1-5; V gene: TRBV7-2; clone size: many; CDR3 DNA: TGTGCCAGCAGCCCACCGGGGGTAAGCAATCAGCCCCAGCATTTT; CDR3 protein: CASSPPGVSNQPQHF
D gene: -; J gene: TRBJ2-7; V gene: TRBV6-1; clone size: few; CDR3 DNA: TGTGCCAGCACAGCAGGGGTAAGCTCCTACGAGCAGTACTTC; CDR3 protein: CASTAGVSSYEQYF
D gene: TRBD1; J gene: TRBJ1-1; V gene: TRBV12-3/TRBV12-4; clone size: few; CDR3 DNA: TGTGCCAGCAGTTCCCCGGGACAGGGCGCTGAAGCTTTCTTT; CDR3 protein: CASSSPGQGAEAFF
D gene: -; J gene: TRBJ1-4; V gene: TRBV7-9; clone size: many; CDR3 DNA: TGTGCCAGCAGCCGCCGGGACACATCAACTAATGAAAAACTGTTTTTT; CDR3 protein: CASSRRDTSTNEKLFF
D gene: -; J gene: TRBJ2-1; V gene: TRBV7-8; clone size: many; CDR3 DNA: TGTGCCAGCAGCTTAGGAACTTTCGGTGAGCAGTTCTTC; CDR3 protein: CASSLGTFGEQFF
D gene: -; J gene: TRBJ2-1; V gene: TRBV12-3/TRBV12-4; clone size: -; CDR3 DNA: TGTGCCAGCAGTTTAGCGGGAGCGACCAATGAGCAGTTCTTC; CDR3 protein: CASSLAGATNEQFF
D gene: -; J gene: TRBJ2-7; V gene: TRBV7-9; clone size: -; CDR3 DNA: TGTGCCAGCAGCGAAAGCCACGAGCAGTACTTC; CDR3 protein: CASSESHEQYF
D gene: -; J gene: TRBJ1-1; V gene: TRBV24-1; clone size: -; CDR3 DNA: TGTGCCACCAGTGATGGGGTTAACACTGAAGCTTTCTTT; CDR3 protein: CATSDGVNTEAFF
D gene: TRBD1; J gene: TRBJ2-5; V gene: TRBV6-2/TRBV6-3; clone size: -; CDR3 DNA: TGTGCCAGCAGTTCGAGGGGGCGAATTGAGACCCAGTACTTC; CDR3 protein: CASSSRGRIETQYF
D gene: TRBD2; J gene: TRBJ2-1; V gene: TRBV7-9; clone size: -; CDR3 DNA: TGTGCCAGCAGCCACCAAGCGGGAGTGGGCAATGAGCAGTTCTTC; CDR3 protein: CASSHQAGVGNEQFF
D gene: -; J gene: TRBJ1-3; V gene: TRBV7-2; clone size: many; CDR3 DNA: TGTGCCAGCAGCCGGGTGGGGGCCTCTGGAAACACCATATATTTT; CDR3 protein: CASSRVGASGNTIYF